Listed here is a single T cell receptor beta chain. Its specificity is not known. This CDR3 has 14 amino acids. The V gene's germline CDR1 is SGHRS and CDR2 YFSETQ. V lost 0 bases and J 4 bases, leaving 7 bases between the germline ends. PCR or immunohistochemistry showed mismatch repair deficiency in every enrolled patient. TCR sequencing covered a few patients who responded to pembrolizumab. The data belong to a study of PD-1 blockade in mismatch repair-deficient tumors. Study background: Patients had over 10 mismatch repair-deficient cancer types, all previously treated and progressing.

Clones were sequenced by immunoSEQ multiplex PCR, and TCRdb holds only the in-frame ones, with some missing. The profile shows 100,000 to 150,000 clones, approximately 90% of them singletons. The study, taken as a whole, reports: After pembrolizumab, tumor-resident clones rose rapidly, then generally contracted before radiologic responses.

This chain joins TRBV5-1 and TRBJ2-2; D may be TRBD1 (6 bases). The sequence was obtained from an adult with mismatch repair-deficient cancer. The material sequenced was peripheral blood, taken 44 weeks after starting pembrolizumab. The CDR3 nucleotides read TGCGCCAGCAGCTTGGCCAGGGGCACCGGGGAGCTGTTTTTT. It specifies CASSLARGTGELFF.